Listed below are T cell receptor beta chains from one sample, sequenced in a study of CD8 T cells in ankylosing spondylitis. One entry per CDR3 protein results from TCRdb running MiXCR on the 5' RACE reads. The table lists around 890,000 distinct CDR3 sequences, about an eighth of them singletons, with more than 0.5% in the top ten. Material for sequencing was blood, either unsorted or a sorted T cell fraction (not recorded which). These receptor sequences come from a male donor with ankylosing spondylitis. CDR3s include the opening cysteine and the closing phenylalanine or tryptophan. D genes are given only for firm matches.

j_call d_call v_call cdr3_aa
TRBJ2-5 . TRBV2 CASSKRDSWYQETQYF
TRBJ2-1 . TRBV6-5 CASSYNGPGNEQFF
TRBJ1-2 TRBD1 TRBV15 CATSSLTGTNYGYTF
TRBJ2-7 TRBD2 TRBV20-1 CSARWSGGREQYF
TRBJ2-7 . TRBV7-9 CASSADARTYEQYF
TRBJ2-5 TRBD1 TRBV20-1 CSARLYDRARETQYF
TRBJ1-1 TRBD1 TRBV12-3/TRBV12-4 CASSLIGDSLNTEAFF
TRBJ2-1 TRBD1 TRBV18 CASSQGTGDNNEQFF
TRBJ2-1 TRBD1 TRBV6-1 CASSERRDRGQRVYNEQFF
TRBJ2-7 . TRBV6-2/TRBV6-3 CASRPDYSYEQYF
TRBJ2-1 TRBD2 TRBV5-5 CASSLRLAGFYNEQFF
TRBJ2-3 . TRBV20-1 CSAGRAVVTDTQYF
TRBJ1-2 TRBD1 TRBV14 CASSQMGQTLDGYTF
TRBJ2-4 . TRBV7-2 CASSQGGIAKNIQYF
TRBJ1-3 TRBD1 TRBV6-5 CASSSDRALNTIYF
TRBJ2-7 . TRBV4-3 CASSHKIQGEYEQYF
TRBJ2-7 . TRBV6-6 CATAPWASQQYF
TRBJ2-7 TRBD2 TRBV12-3/TRBV12-4 CASRPSGTYEQYF
TRBJ2-7 . TRBV7-2 CASSLAFRGFYEQYF
TRBJ2-3 . TRBV20-1 CSALDPRTDTQYF
TRBJ2-5 . TRBV20-1 CSARDFRQGETQYF
TRBJ2-1 TRBD2 TRBV7-2 CASSLAKGSGRAGEQFF
TRBJ1-2 . TRBV28 CASRTGTAIVGGYTF
TRBJ2-5 . TRBV7-2 CASSHPPGKPQETQYF